This is a list of T cell receptor beta chains from one sample in a study of regulatory T cells in long-lasting Graves disease. TCRdb re-called the multiplex PCR reads through MiXCR, storing one row per CDR3 protein. The repertoire has a few hundred thousand distinct CDR3 sequences, more than 20% of them found once; the top ten carry less than 30%. Source: peripheral blood mononuclear cells (PBMCs), taken when the disease was refractory, from a patient treated with antithyroid drugs. These receptors were obtained from a woman in her thirties or forties with Graves disease. Each CDR3 is given with its conserved first and last residue.

v_gene,j_gene,len,CDR3aa
TRBV7-8,TRBJ1-5,19,CASSFLGAGHKGSNQPQHF
TRBV28,TRBJ2-7,14,CAPYPGGRSPEQYF
TRBV20-1,TRBJ2-2,13,CSASGRGTGELFF
TRBV2,TRBJ1-5,15,CASRTGSVSNQPQHF
TRBV6-1,TRBJ2-7,12,CASSQQGAEQYF
TRBV6-2/TRBV6-3,TRBJ1-5,13,CASSYGEKGPQHF
TRBV10-1,TRBJ2-7,12,CASSDWRGEQYF
TRBV9,TRBJ1-2,14,CASSVGTGGHGYTF
TRBV12-3/TRBV12-4,TRBJ2-5,17,CASSFRTSFYGSETQCF
TRBV20-1,TRBJ1-3,13,CSAPGQIGNTIYF
TRBV2,TRBJ1-2,12,CASRRPGNGYTF
TRBV20-1,TRBJ1-1,13,CSAREPGPTEAFF
TRBV29-1,TRBJ2-7,12,CSAVGSSGEQYF
TRBV19,TRBJ2-2,18,CASKERRGMTQNTGELFF
TRBV4-1,TRBJ2-5,15,CASSQDRTDQETQYF
TRBV13,TRBJ2-1,17,CASSLEPGLAGLDEQFF
TRBV20-1,TRBJ2-7,13,CSAWGTHNYEQYF
TRBV7-2,TRBJ2-2,16,CASSLVTGSNTGELFF
TRBV3-1,TRBJ1-5,15,CASSAGTGINQPQHF
TRBV4-1,TRBJ2-6,14,CASSLHSGANVLTF
TRBV27,TRBJ1-3,16,CASSPPRSYTGNTIYF
TRBV5-1,TRBJ1-4,16,CASSPKMGTFNEKLFF
TRBV7-3,TRBJ1-5,15,CASSLMSGSSQPQHF
TRBV5-1,TRBJ2-7,15,CASSQAPGLEGEQYF
TRBV12-3/TRBV12-4,TRBJ2-2,16,CASSLEIIPNTGELFF
TRBV6-1,TRBJ2-2,12,CASKGPTGELFF
TRBV5-1,TRBJ2-5,15,CASSLRGQGEGTQYF
TRBV29-1,TRBJ2-7,12,CSVWGEWDEQYF
TRBV7-7,TRBJ2-1,13,CASSLSKYNEQFF
TRBV5-6,TRBJ2-7,16,CASSLRGSRDPGEQYF
TRBV2,TRBJ2-7,13,CASRDRGRDEQYF
TRBV20-1,TRBJ2-3,14,CSARASGRTDTQYF
TRBV6-2/TRBV6-3,TRBJ2-1,15,CASSLSGTQYNEQFF
TRBV28,TRBJ1-1,17,CASSPRQGARKYTEAFF
TRBV5-1,TRBJ1-2,16,CASSLDRGRFNYGYTF
TRBV5-1,TRBJ1-2,15,CASSLRGRISDGYTF
TRBV3-1,TRBJ2-7,16,CASSHISAGAEYEQYF
TRBV27,TRBJ2-2,15,CASSSTSGRAGELFF
TRBV7-9,TRBJ2-5,12,CASSLVVETQYF
TRBV2,TRBJ2-7,15,CASSDVGRGPYEQYF
TRBV5-1,TRBJ2-7,14,CASSLGSATYEQYF
TRBV6-5,TRBJ2-7,17,CASSYSSPDRSTYEQYF
TRBV5-1,TRBJ2-7,14,CASSLVARYYEQYF
TRBV13,TRBJ2-1,16,CASSLGLAQSYNEQFF
TRBV10-3,TRBJ1-2,19,CAISDPTGRDRATLYGYTF
TRBV19,TRBJ1-4,12,CASSSGNEKLFF
TRBV2,TRBJ1-3,14,CANGQPSSGNTIYF
TRBV6-1,TRBJ2-7,13,CASRRDGPYEQYF
TRBV5-1,TRBJ2-5,15,CASSLSSGGAETQYF
TRBV7-2,TRBJ2-3,17,CASSFAVLAESTDTQYF